One and the same sample provided the 11 T cell receptor beta chains below, sequenced in a study of early stage breast cancer tumors. Clones were read by immunoSEQ multiplex PCR, and TCRdb kept only the in-frame ones, dropping some. Among about 50,000 clones listed, roughly four fifths were seen once. The sample comprised blood. Receptors originate from a person between 50 and 60 years old with breast cancer.

The rearrangement links TRBV5-5 to TRBJ2-7, with a possible D match to TRBD1 (6 bases). The V end lost 1 base, the J end lost 1 base, and 9 bases lay between the germline ends. Germline CDR1 SGHKS, CDR2 YYEKEE (reference sequence). The CDR3 covers 14 residues. The CDR3 bases are TGTGCCAGCAGCTTGTCCAGGGGTTCCTACGAGCAGTACTTC. Translation gives CASSLSRGSYEQYF.

The chain employs TRBV4-1 and TRBJ1-3, with 7 bases fitting TRBD1. V lost 0 bases, J lost 0 bases, and 11 bases stayed unmatched. Germline CDR1 is MGHRA and CDR2 is YSYEKL. The CDR3 sequence is 19 residues long. In DNA form, the CDR3 reads TGCGCCAGCAGCCAAGACGGTGGTCAGGGGGTCGTCTCTGGAAACACCATATATTTT. This codes for CASSQDGGQGVVSGNTIYF.

This clone was observed a handful of times. The gene calls are TRBV19 and TRBJ2-3; TRBD2 agrees at 7 bases. The germline V gene encodes CDR1 LNHDA and CDR2 SQIVND (reference sequence). V shed 6 bases, J shed 1 base, and the junction held 4 bases outside the gene matches. This CDR3 contains 14 residues. DNA of the CDR3: TGTGCCAGTAGAGCTCGGGAGGGCACAGATACGCAGTATTTT. It specifies CASRAREGTDTQYF.

The chain combines TRBV7-8 with TRBJ1-5, with 10 bases fitting TRBD1. J was trimmed by 6 bases and V by 5 bases; bases with no gene match: 13. This CDR3 region has 17 residues. Germline V gene data show CDR1 as SGHVS and CDR2 as FQNEAQ. CDR3: CASSPSPGQGSGQPQHF. In nucleotides, the CDR3 is TGTGCCAGCAGCCCCTCTCCGGGACAGGGGTCGGGTCAGCCCCAGCATTTT.

Only one count was recorded for this clone. CDR3 bases: TGTGCCAGCTCACCACCGTCCGGGAATCAGCCCCAGCATTTT. Its protein product is CASSPPSGNQPQHF. This chain links TRBV18 with TRBJ1-5, with unresolved D. The germline V gene encodes CDR1 KGHSH and CDR2 LQKENI. The CDR3 is 14 residues long. With 0 bases removed from V and 4 bases from J, the gap between germline ends came to 7 bases.

This clone was observed once. V gene TRBV10-1 combines with J gene TRBJ2-7; 7 bases are a match to TRBD1. V trimming: 2 bases; J trimming: 1 base; junction bases outside the gene matches: 8. In germline, CDR1 is WNHNN, CDR2 SYGVQD (reference sequence). The CDR3 covers 16 residues. The CDR3 loop is CASSERATGSSYEQYF. The DNA of the CDR3 is TGCGCCAGCAGTGAGAGAGCGACAGGGTCGTCCTACGAGCAGTACTTC.

This chain connects TRBV6-5 to TRBJ2-3; the D gene is possibly TRBD2 (6 bases). V dropped 4 bases and J dropped 5 bases, with 13 bases sitting between them. The CDR3 is 14 amino acids. CDR1 is MNHEY, CDR2 SVGAGI, per germline. The CDR3 reads CASSWRGGKDTQYF. In DNA form, the CDR3 reads TGTGCCAGCAGTTGGCGGGGAGGTAAAGATACGCAGTATTTT.

The J gene is TRBJ2-7, the V gene TRBV5-5; 10 positions agree with TRBD1. The CDR3 contains 15 residues. V was clipped by 0 bases and J by 4 bases; unmatched bases: 4. Germline CDR1 and CDR2: SGHKS and YYEKEE (reference sequence). The CDR3 spells CASSLGGQGFYEQYF. The CDR3 region has the DNA TGTGCCAGCAGCTTGGGGGGACAGGGGTTTTACGAGCAGTACTTC.

The rearrangement joins TRBV6-5 to TRBJ2-6; D may be TRBD1 (5 bases). Trimming shortened V by 7 bases and J by 4 bases, and 14 bases separated the two germline ends. The CDR3 totals 15 residues. Germline V CDR1 and CDR2: MNHEY, SVGAGI. CDR3 loop: CASTRESTGANVLTF. As DNA, the CDR3 is TGTGCCAGCACCAGGGAATCTACCGGGGCCAACGTCCTGACTTTC.

The rearrangement links TRBV6-5 to TRBJ2-5; 10 bases agree with TRBD2. J was trimmed by 4 bases and V by 5 bases; bases with no gene match: 7. The germline gives CDR1 MNHEY, CDR2 SVGAGI. The CDR3 spans 15 residues. The CDR3 protein is CASSILAGAIETQYF. As DNA, the CDR3 is TGTGCCAGCAGTATTCTAGCGGGGGCGATAGAGACCCAGTACTTC.

The chain couples TRBV5-4 to TRBJ2-1; TRBD2 matches 14 bases. Germline V gene data show CDR1 as SGHNT and CDR2 as YYREEE (reference sequence). The V gene end was trimmed by 0 bases and the J gene end by 2 bases; junction bases not matched to a gene: 4. The CDR3 loop spans 18 amino acids. CDR3 residues: CASSLDGLAGGPYNEQFF. CDR3 DNA: TGTGCCAGCAGCTTGGACGGACTAGCGGGAGGACCCTACAATGAGCAGTTCTTC.